Sequencing of this T cell receptor beta chain was carried out in a study of human T cells and chemical hapten exposure (dated by TCRdb to about 2021). Some background on the complete study: For sensitization, 2% DPC in acetone was applied to a roughly 2 cm by roughly 2 cm area of upper inner arm skin. Some 29 alopecia patients provided blood for TCR sequencing at one to four time points (pre-sensitization, 2, 6 and 24 weeks). Libraries were pooled for sequencing, and per-sample TCR yields varied mainly because of small differences in library volumes within the pool. Patient blood was sampled pre-sensitization (week 0) and at 2, 6 and about 24 weeks after DPC sensitization. Peripheral blood TCR repertoire changes were tracked in vivo in alopecia patients during primary and secondary sensitization to the hapten diphenylcyclopropenone (DPC). The mostly female patient cohort included alopecia areata with under or over 50% scalp involvement, alopecia totalis and alopecia universalis. Patch testing was performed on the upper back with Finn chambers containing 0.01% DPC, and the patch tests were scored after 6 days according to International Contact Dermatitis Research Group standards. Throughout the study period of 20 to 25 weeks, patients also received therapeutic DPC doses to the scalp every week.

The library was generated by RACE. Sequencing was performed on a NextSeq 500. Library preparation attached unique molecular identifiers to individual cDNA molecules for quantitative, reproducible TCR counting. From each blood RNA sample, both TCR alpha and TCR beta chains were sequenced. Regarding the original processing steps: Samples had a median of approximately 96,000 TCRs, with a range from roughly 23,224 to 750,000. The Decombinator software suite was used to annotate the V, J and CDR3 of the TCR reads. Every sample was subsampled to the same number of TCRs (28,000) for the PS versus PT1 abundance plots. TCRs were defined as expanded if absent before sensitization and observed at least eight times at the 2-week time point. The public reads were reanalyzed by TCRdb: fastp trimming at Q25, MiXCR alignment, in-frame beta chains only. Entries that share a CDR3 protein sequence are merged under the most common genes and DNA. These V and J calls are TCRdb output, not the study's own analysis. Recorded for this sample are fewer than 140,000 distinct CDR3 sequences; about 12% of them occurred a single time. The top ten clonotypes cover more than 1.5% of the sample.

The label giving this sample's time point can be read as: pre-sensitization, week 0. Sample treatment or condition, as interpreted from the label and publication: therapeutic diphenylcyclopropenone sensitization with weekly scalp DPC. At each patch-test visit, blood was drawn before the patch test was applied. Eligible patients were aged 18 to 70, diagnosed with alopecia, deemed suitable for DPC therapy, and excluded if pregnant. Total RNA was isolated from unfractionated whole blood collected in Tempus Blood RNA tubes. V is clipped by 3 bases and J by 7 bases, and the sequence between their germline boundaries is 7 bases long. Spanning cysteine to phenylalanine, the CDR3 consists of 11 amino acids. The sequence is cut down to CDR3 DNA, 33 bases in frame from base 1. What the authors observed across the whole study: All patients had alopecia, a presumed autoimmune disease, so their immune response might differ from that of healthy individuals. After repeated subsampling, changes were observed in the strength of the expansion versus patch-test correlation and in the threshold at which the correlation became significant. DPC sensitization did not change how many TCRs were above 1 in 1000 frequency, and no evidence was found of alterations in global repertoire structure. Patch test score correlated positively with the number of PT1 expanded TCRs, reaching significance at thresholds 8, 16 and 32 but not at 4. Expanded TCRs formed significantly more large CDR3 similarity clusters than pre-sensitization or healthy control sets, consistent with antigen-driven responses.

For this clonotype: Its antigen is currently not known. The input lacks base qualities; no much larger clone sits a single base away.

The sequence was collected from a woman aged 45-65 years with alopecia areata. Some clones in this sample may be carry-over from other donors' samples. The rearrangement combines TRBV12-3 or TRBV12-4 with TRBJ2-7, with no reliable assignment of the D segment. The sequencing here drew on whole blood, taken in connection with sensitization to the hapten diphenylcyclopropenone (DPC). The nucleotide sequence is TGTGCCAGCAGTTTCAGTCGAGAGCAGTACTTC. This yields the protein CASSFSREQYF.